The rows below give T cell receptor beta chains drawn from one sample of a study of T cells in Graves' hyperthyroidism and ophthalmopathy. TCRdb recomputed calls from the multiplex PCR reads with MiXCR, one row per CDR3 protein. The data contain hundreds of thousands of distinct CDR3 sequences, under 15% of them singletons. The sample taken for sequencing was blood. The receptors originated from a young man with Graves' ophthalmopathy. Both conserved end residues are part of each CDR3. The order of the fields is D gene, CDR3 length, clone size, V gene, J gene, CDR3 DNA, CDR3 protein. D genes are given only for firm matches. Clone size appears in some rows only: once, few, many, or a class for an expanded clone.

d_call: TRBD2; cdr3_length: 15; clone_size: many; v_call: TRBV15; j_call: TRBJ2-7; cdr3_nt: TGTGCCACCAGCAGCGGTTGGACTAGTTCGTACGAGCAGTACTTC; cdr3_aa: CATSSGWTSSYEQYF
d_call: -; cdr3_length: 17; clone_size: many; v_call: TRBV29-1; j_call: TRBJ2-3; cdr3_nt: TGCAGCGCAGGACGGCAGGGTAATTGGTATGGCACAGATACGCAGTATTTT; cdr3_aa: CSAGRQGNWYGTDTQYF
d_call: TRBD1; cdr3_length: 14; clone_size: few; v_call: TRBV4-1; j_call: TRBJ1-1; cdr3_nt: TGCGCCAGCAGCCATACAGGGGGGAACACTGAAGCTTTCTTT; cdr3_aa: CASSHTGGNTEAFF
d_call: TRBD2; cdr3_length: 18; clone_size: -; v_call: TRBV7-9; j_call: TRBJ2-2; cdr3_nt: TGTGCCAGCACCTCCCCACTAAAGCGGGAGGGCCTGAACGGGGAGCTGTTTTTT; cdr3_aa: CASTSPLKREGLNGELFF
d_call: -; cdr3_length: 14; clone_size: -; v_call: TRBV4-1; j_call: TRBJ1-2; cdr3_nt: TGCGCCAGCAGCCAAGAAGGCCAGGGTAAGGGCTACACCTTC; cdr3_aa: CASSQEGQGKGYTF
d_call: -; cdr3_length: 13; clone_size: many; v_call: TRBV7-9; j_call: TRBJ2-3; cdr3_nt: TGTGCCAGCACCCCTTGGGGTACAGATACGCAGTATTTT; cdr3_aa: CASTPWGTDTQYF
d_call: -; cdr3_length: 15; clone_size: many; v_call: TRBV6-5; j_call: TRBJ2-5; cdr3_nt: TGTGCCAGCAGTTACTCCCGACAGGGAGGGGAGACCCAGTACTTC; cdr3_aa: CASSYSRQGGETQYF
d_call: TRBD2; cdr3_length: 16; clone_size: few; v_call: TRBV5-1; j_call: TRBJ2-1; cdr3_nt: TGCGCCAGCAGCCAGCGCGGGAGAGGGTCCTACAATGAGCAGTTCTTC; cdr3_aa: CASSQRGRGSYNEQFF
d_call: TRBD1; cdr3_length: 15; clone_size: many; v_call: TRBV4-1; j_call: TRBJ2-7; cdr3_nt: TGCGCCAGCAGCCAAGTGGGACAGGGTGGCGACGAGCAGTACTTC; cdr3_aa: CASSQVGQGGDEQYF
d_call: TRBD2; cdr3_length: 19; clone_size: many; v_call: TRBV2; j_call: TRBJ2-5; cdr3_nt: TGTGCCAGCAGTGAAGCGGGGCGGGGACTAGCGGGAGCGGAGGAGACCCAGTACTTC; cdr3_aa: CASSEAGRGLAGAEETQYF
d_call: -; cdr3_length: 14; clone_size: many; v_call: TRBV20-1; j_call: TRBJ1-6; cdr3_nt: TGCAGTGCTAGACCCCAGGGTGGTAATTCACCCCTCCACTTT; cdr3_aa: CSARPQGGNSPLHF
d_call: TRBD1; cdr3_length: 15; clone_size: many; v_call: TRBV7-9; j_call: TRBJ2-7; cdr3_nt: TGTGCCGGCAGCGGCCGTGGGACAGAGACCTACGAGCAGTACTTC; cdr3_aa: CAGSGRGTETYEQYF
d_call: -; cdr3_length: 14; clone_size: -; v_call: TRBV15; j_call: TRBJ1-4; cdr3_nt: TGTGCCACCAGCAAGGGACACGGAGATGAAAAACTGTTTTTT; cdr3_aa: CATSKGHGDEKLFF
d_call: TRBD2; cdr3_length: 14; clone_size: -; v_call: TRBV6-1; j_call: TRBJ2-7; cdr3_nt: TGTGCCGGCAGTGAAGGACTAGCTCCCTACGAGCAGTACTTC; cdr3_aa: CAGSEGLAPYEQYF
d_call: -; cdr3_length: 16; clone_size: many; v_call: TRBV12-3/TRBV12-4; j_call: TRBJ1-5; cdr3_nt: TGTGCCAGCACTCCGGGAGCCAGGGACCCCAATCAGCCCCAGCATTTT; cdr3_aa: CASTPGARDPNQPQHF
d_call: -; cdr3_length: 13; clone_size: many; v_call: TRBV7-3; j_call: TRBJ2-1; cdr3_nt: TGTGCCAGCAGCCACATCGTCGCTTGGGAGCAGTTCTTC; cdr3_aa: CASSHIVAWEQFF
d_call: -; cdr3_length: 12; clone_size: -; v_call: TRBV20-1; j_call: TRBJ1-1; cdr3_nt: TGCAGTGCTACAGGGATGGACACTGAAACTTTCTTT; cdr3_aa: CSATGMDTETFF
d_call: -; cdr3_length: 15; clone_size: many; v_call: TRBV7-9; j_call: TRBJ1-1; cdr3_nt: TGTGCCAGCAGCACCCCCGGGACAAGTAACACTGAAGCTTTCTTT; cdr3_aa: CASSTPGTSNTEAFF
d_call: -; cdr3_length: 16; clone_size: -; v_call: TRBV13; j_call: TRBJ1-2; cdr3_nt: TGTGCCAGCAGCTTACTCTCCCAGGGAATTATGTCTGGCTACACCTTC; cdr3_aa: CASSLLSQGIMSGYTF
d_call: -; cdr3_length: 15; clone_size: many; v_call: TRBV12-3/TRBV12-4; j_call: TRBJ1-2; cdr3_nt: TGTGCCAGCAGTTTCCAGGCAGGGGCAGGCTATGGCTACACCTTC; cdr3_aa: CASSFQAGAGYGYTF
d_call: -; cdr3_length: 15; clone_size: -; v_call: TRBV6-1; j_call: TRBJ1-5; cdr3_nt: TGTGCCAGCAGCCCGACAAGGCTTGGAAATCAGCCCCAGCATTTT; cdr3_aa: CASSPTRLGNQPQHF
d_call: TRBD1; cdr3_length: 14; clone_size: few; v_call: TRBV6-1; j_call: TRBJ2-7; cdr3_nt: TGTGCCAGCAGTACCTCACAGGGGGCCTACGAGCAGTACTTC; cdr3_aa: CASSTSQGAYEQYF
d_call: -; cdr3_length: 14; clone_size: many; v_call: TRBV7-8; j_call: TRBJ1-2; cdr3_nt: TGTGCCAGCAGCTTGGACAGTCTTAGCTATGGCTACACCTTC; cdr3_aa: CASSLDSLSYGYTF
d_call: -; cdr3_length: 15; clone_size: few; v_call: TRBV6-2/TRBV6-3; j_call: TRBJ1-1; cdr3_nt: TGTGCCAGCAGTTACTCGTGGGCTGCCAACACTGAAGCTTTCTTT; cdr3_aa: CASSYSWAANTEAFF
d_call: -; cdr3_length: 13; clone_size: many; v_call: TRBV18; j_call: TRBJ1-1; cdr3_nt: TGTGCCAGCTCACCCCCCGGGATTCTAGAAGCTTTCTTT; cdr3_aa: CASSPPGILEAFF
d_call: -; cdr3_length: 10; clone_size: few; v_call: TRBV7-9; j_call: TRBJ2-2; cdr3_nt: TGTGCCACGGCACCCGGGGAGCTGTTTTTT; cdr3_aa: CATAPGELFF
d_call: TRBD2; cdr3_length: 14; clone_size: -; v_call: TRBV12-3/TRBV12-4; j_call: TRBJ2-3; cdr3_nt: TGTGCCAGCAGTCCCCGGGGGGGCACAGATACGCAGTATTTT; cdr3_aa: CASSPRGGTDTQYF
d_call: -; cdr3_length: 14; clone_size: -; v_call: TRBV14; j_call: TRBJ2-7; cdr3_nt: TGTGCCAGCAGCCAAAAGGGGGGCGCCTACGAGCAGTACTTC; cdr3_aa: CASSQKGGAYEQYF
d_call: -; cdr3_length: 14; clone_size: many; v_call: TRBV11-2; j_call: TRBJ1-1; cdr3_nt: TGTGCCAGCAGCCTCGGGACCAAGAACACTGAAGCTTTCTTT; cdr3_aa: CASSLGTKNTEAFF
d_call: -; cdr3_length: 14; clone_size: many; v_call: TRBV7-9; j_call: TRBJ2-7; cdr3_nt: TGTGCCAGCAGCATCCCACCCTCTAGGCCCGAGCAGTACTTC; cdr3_aa: CASSIPPSRPEQYF
d_call: -; cdr3_length: 13; clone_size: many; v_call: TRBV20-1; j_call: TRBJ1-2; cdr3_nt: TGCAGTGCTGCTTCGGACGAGAACTATGGCTACACCTTC; cdr3_aa: CSAASDENYGYTF
d_call: -; cdr3_length: 15; clone_size: many; v_call: TRBV12-3/TRBV12-4; j_call: TRBJ1-1; cdr3_nt: TGTGCCAGCAGTTTAGTTCAGGGGTTTGGCGCTGAAGCTTTCTTT; cdr3_aa: CASSLVQGFGAEAFF